Detailed here is one T cell receptor (beta chain). The antigen is undetermined. It was across several immunoSEQ plates that each subset's genomic DNA was evenly split. Source study methods: Junction-only sequences without quality scores were provided by ImmunoSEQ, so filtering was different. Method: immunoSEQ multiplex PCR; TCRdb's copy keeps in-frame clones and lacks some. Clonal size and the V and J genes are those of that table, whereas D and trimming came from the DNA. The sample has roughly 2 million clones; over 85% are singletons. This sample is part of a study of shared clonotypes between healthy human individuals. Study-level information: Per donor, three plates held CD4 naive cells, three held CD4 memory, two held CD8 naive and one held CD8 memory. Study-wide results and caveats: Estimated richness values were generally larger in naive subsets than in memory subsets.

The CDR3 is 15 residues long. The germline V gene has CDR1 SEHNR and CDR2 FQNEAQ (reference sequence). The V gene end was trimmed by 5 bases and the J gene end by 4 bases; junction bases not matched to a gene: 5. Naive CD8 cells lacked CD45RO and underwent positive selection for CCR7, leaving out terminally differentiated effector memory CD45RA+ cells. This TCR came from a man between 18 and 35 years old in good health. V usage is TRBV7-9 and J usage is TRBJ2-5; 12 nucleotides match TRBD2. The sequenced sample consisted of naive CD8+ T cells sorted from blood. The CDR3 DNA is TGTGCCAGCAGCCCACTACTAGCGGGAGGAGAGACCCAGTACTTC. The encoded protein is CASSPLLAGGETQYF.